This is a list of T cell receptor beta chains from one sample in a study of OX40 agonist ivuxolimab in advanced cancers. The table came from immunoSEQ multiplex PCR; TCRdb's copy has only in-frame clones and leaves some out. The sample lists 45,000 to 60,000 clones; roughly three quarters were seen once. The sequencing used CD4+ or CD8+ T cells sorted from blood, collected in a trial of the OX40 agonist ivuxolimab. The receptors derive from an adult with an advanced solid tumor such as melanoma, head and neck, liver or kidney cancer. CDR3s include the opening cysteine and the closing phenylalanine or tryptophan. D genes are given only for firm matches. Rows may omit the clone size; those that give it use once, few, many or a size class.

cdr3_aa cdr3_nt j_call clone_size d_call cdr3_length v_call
CASSWDQQETQYF TGTGCCAGTAGCTGGGACCAACAAGAGACCCAGTACTTC TRBJ2-5 once - 13 TRBV19
CASSRGTSGSQETQYF TGTGCCAGCAGCCGCGGGACTAGCGGGAGCCAAGAGACCCAGTACTTC TRBJ2-5 once TRBD2 16 TRBV5-4
CASSVRGRFATNEKLFF TGTGCCAGCAGCGTCAGGGGGAGATTTGCAACTAATGAAAAACTGTTTTTT TRBJ1-4 - TRBD1 17 TRBV7-3
CASSPPGGGTYNEQFF TGTGCCAGCTCACCACCCGGCGGGGGGACTTACAATGAGCAGTTCTTC TRBJ2-1 - TRBD2 16 TRBV18
CASSLASSGSADTQYF TGTGCCAGCAGCTTAGCTTCTAGCGGGAGTGCAGATACGCAGTATTTT TRBJ2-3 - TRBD2 16 TRBV7-2
CASSRGGGETQYF TGTGCCAGTTCGCGTGGGGGCGGGGAGACCCAGTACTTC TRBJ2-5 - - 13 TRBV6-5
CASSLQGARGLNEQFF TGTGCCAGCAGCCTGCAGGGGGCGCGGGGTCTCAATGAGCAGTTCTTC TRBJ2-1 - TRBD1 16 TRBV9
CASINDYTGELFF TGTGCCAGCATTAATGATTACACCGGGGAGCTGTTTTTT TRBJ2-2 - - 13 TRBV6-1
CASSFEGLSYNEQFF TGTGCCAGCAGCTTCGAAGGTCTCTCCTACAATGAGCAGTTCTTC TRBJ2-1 - - 15 TRBV7-2
CASRINTGTGTVGYEQYF TGCGCCAGCAGAATAAACACTGGGACCGGGACTGTCGGTTACGAGCAGTACTTC TRBJ2-7 once - 18 TRBV4-1
CASSQVGNQETQYF TGTGCCAGCAGCCAAGTCGGGAACCAAGAGACCCAGTACTTC TRBJ2-5 once - 14 TRBV4-1
CAWSVPSGRYEQYF TGTGCCTGGAGTGTCCCTAGCGGGAGGTACGAGCAGTACTTC TRBJ2-7 - TRBD2 14 TRBV30
CASSREGQGQNTEAFF TGTGCCAGTAGTCGGGAGGGACAGGGTCAAAACACTGAAGCTTTCTTT TRBJ1-1 once TRBD1 16 TRBV19
CSAATGLADEQYF TGCAGCGCCGCGACAGGGCTCGCGGACGAGCAGTACTTC TRBJ2-7 - TRBD1 13 TRBV29-1
CASSPRGSYSNQPQHF TGTGCCAGTAGCCCGAGGGGCAGCTATAGCAATCAGCCCCAGCATTTT TRBJ1-5 - - 16 TRBV19
CASRVAGYNEQFF TGCGCCAGCAGGGTAGCGGGGTACAATGAGCAGTTCTTC TRBJ2-1 few TRBD2 13 TRBV5-1
CASRATGNSYEQYF TGTGCCAGCAGGGCTACAGGTAACTCCTACGAGCAGTACTTC TRBJ2-7 - - 14 TRBV6-5
CASSFRDRASPLHF TGTGCCAGCAGTTTCCGGGACAGGGCATCACCCCTCCACTTT TRBJ1-6 - TRBD1 14 TRBV6-1
CASSPQGRETQYF TGTGCCAGCAGTCCACAGGGAAGAGAGACCCAGTACTTC TRBJ2-5 - - 13 TRBV27
CASSEGRTPEQYF TGTGCCAGCAGTGAAGGTAGGACACCAGAGCAGTACTTC TRBJ2-7 - - 13 TRBV6-1
CASSSLRQGPSYEQYF TGTGCCAGCAGCTCGCTAAGACAGGGGCCGTCCTACGAGCAGTACTTC TRBJ2-7 - TRBD1 16 TRBV7-2
CASSPYSGTEAFF TGTGCCAGCTCACCATATAGTGGGACTGAAGCTTTCTTT TRBJ1-1 - - 13 TRBV18
CASSLVPTGSGTEAFF TGTGCCAGCAGCTTAGTTCCGACAGGGTCGGGCACTGAAGCTTTCTTT TRBJ1-1 - TRBD1 16 TRBV7-9
CASSLLGQGVNNEQFF TGCGCCAGCAGCTTGCTGGGACAGGGGGTCAACAATGAGCAGTTCTTC TRBJ2-1 - TRBD1 16 TRBV5-1
CASSKKTSGRQNEQFF TGTGCCAGTAGTAAAAAGACTAGCGGGAGACAGAATGAGCAGTTCTTC TRBJ2-1 - TRBD2 16 TRBV19
CAISGTSGRAGENEQFF TGTGCCATATCCGGGACTAGCGGGAGGGCCGGGGAGAATGAGCAGTTCTTC TRBJ2-1 - TRBD2 17 TRBV10-3
CASSPSGGPYNEQFF TGTGCCAGCAGCCCCTCTGGGGGCCCCTACAATGAGCAGTTCTTC TRBJ2-1 few - 15 TRBV7-3
CASSLSYQETQYF TGTGCCAGCAGTTTATCATACCAAGAGACCCAGTACTTC TRBJ2-5 - - 13 TRBV27
CASSQVMAGQGANIQYF TGCGCCAGCAGCCAAGTAATGGCGGGACAGGGGGCAAACATTCAGTACTTC TRBJ2-4 - TRBD1 17 TRBV4-1
CASIEGAGGGTEAFF TGTGCCAGCATCGAGGGGGCAGGGGGAGGCACTGAAGCTTTCTTT TRBJ1-1 once TRBD1 15 TRBV6-1
CASTRGSSYEQYF TGTGCATCGACTCGGGGGAGCTCCTACGAGCAGTACTTC TRBJ2-7 - - 13 TRBV30
CATSPRGENTEAFF TGCGCCACCTCCCCGCGCGGGGAGAACACTGAAGCTTTCTTT TRBJ1-1 - - 14 TRBV5-1
CASSSNTGELFF TGTGCCAGCAGCTCAAACACCGGGGAGCTGTTTTTT TRBJ2-2 - - 12 TRBV6-1
CASGLDTGNEQFF TGTGCTAGTGGTTTGGACACAGGCAATGAGCAGTTCTTC TRBJ2-1 - - 13 TRBV12-5
CASSRGGRYNEQFF TGTGCCAGCAGCCGTGGCGGGCGCTACAATGAGCAGTTCTTC TRBJ2-1 - - 14 TRBV7-2
CASSLSPYGYTF TGTGCCAGCAGTTTAAGCCCGTATGGCTACACCTTC TRBJ1-2 - - 12 TRBV28
CASSLDPLAGNIKTQYF TGTGCCAGCAGTTTGGACCCTCTAGCGGGAAATATAAAGACCCAGTACTTC TRBJ2-5 once TRBD2 17 TRBV27
CASSLVGYEQYF TGTGCCAGCAGTCTAGTCGGCTACGAGCAGTACTTC TRBJ2-7 few - 12 TRBV28
CASSPQSTSRGNEQFF TGTGCCAGCTCACCCCAGTCAACCTCAAGGGGCAATGAGCAGTTCTTC TRBJ2-1 - - 16 TRBV18
CASSFGTLAAETQYF TGTGCCAGCAGTTTCGGGACTCTCGCCGCCGAGACCCAGTACTTC TRBJ2-5 - - 15 TRBV28
CASSQTGGRFSKEKLFF TGTGCCAGCAGTCAGACAGGGGGCCGTTTCAGTAAGGAAAAACTGTTTTTT TRBJ1-4 few TRBD1 17 TRBV28
CASRRVGQARRLGYGYTF TGCGCCAGCAGACGCGTAGGACAGGCGAGGAGGTTAGGCTATGGCTACACCTTC TRBJ1-2 few TRBD1 18 TRBV4-1
CASSPNRVMNTEAFF TGTGCCAGTAGCCCTAACAGGGTTATGAACACTGAAGCTTTCTTT TRBJ1-1 medium-sized - 15 TRBV19
CSTDGGSSTDTQYF TGCAGCACTGACGGGGGTTCGAGCACAGATACGCAGTATTTT TRBJ2-3 - - 14 TRBV29-1
CASSLRVLSRSYEAFF TGTGCCAGCAGCTTACGGGTCCTCTCGAGGTCCTATGAAGCTTTCTTT TRBJ1-1 - - 16 TRBV7-8
CASSHGQKAYNEQFF TGTGCCAGCAGCCACGGCCAAAAGGCCTACAATGAGCAGTTCTTC TRBJ2-1 - - 15 TRBV11-2
CASRPWGGEGNQPQHF TGTGCCAGCAGACCCTGGGGGGGCGAGGGCAATCAGCCCCAGCATTTT TRBJ1-5 - - 16 TRBV6-6
CASSQGLGGHTIYF TGTGCCAGCAGCCAAGGTCTAGGAGGCCACACCATATATTTT TRBJ1-3 - - 14 TRBV5-4
CASRGLAGSNEQFF TGTGCCAGCAGGGGACTAGCGGGGAGCAATGAGCAGTTCTTC TRBJ2-1 - TRBD2 14 TRBV7-2
CASNLGSTDTQYF TGCGCCAGCAATCTTGGTAGCACAGATACGCAGTATTTT TRBJ2-3 - - 13 TRBV5-1
CALKGGAGELFF TGTGCCCTAAAGGGAGGAGCCGGGGAGCTGTTTTTT TRBJ2-2 - - 12 TRBV10-3
CASSQESSGSSEQFF TGCGCCAGCAGCCAGGAGTCTAGCGGGAGCAGTGAGCAGTTCTTC TRBJ2-1 few TRBD2 15 TRBV4-1
CASSTQGAGGYTF TGTGCCAGTAGTACGCAGGGGGCTGGAGGCTACACCTTC TRBJ1-2 - TRBD1 13 TRBV19
CASSRDRVAEAFF TGTGCCAGCAGCAGGGACAGGGTCGCTGAAGCTTTCTTT TRBJ1-1 - TRBD1 13 TRBV11-1
CASSSPAGGNTDTQYF TGTGCCAGCAGTTCCCCCGCTGGGGGAAACACAGATACGCAGTATTTT TRBJ2-3 once - 16 TRBV28
CASSRTSGIYEQYF TGTGCCAGCAGCCGGACTAGCGGGATTTACGAGCAGTACTTC TRBJ2-7 - TRBD2 14 TRBV7-2
CASSLGSRSEFYEQYF TGTGCCAGCAGCTTAGGGAGCCGTTCCGAATTCTACGAGCAGTACTTC TRBJ2-7 - - 16 TRBV11-2
CASSSTSLSQHF TGTGCCAGCAGTTCGACCTCCTTATCCCAGCATTTT TRBJ1-5 - - 12 TRBV28
CASSQFEVYNQPQHF TGCGCCAGCAGTCAATTTGAGGTCTACAATCAGCCCCAGCATTTT TRBJ1-5 - - 15 TRBV23-1